This T cell receptor beta chain was sequenced during a study of cytotoxic CD8 clonotypes in ibrutinib-treated CLL. For the study at large: Researchers reported about 10 relapsed/refractory and roughly 15 treatment-naive patients, 17 to 18 of them IGHV unmutated. Study-wide points: Public clonotypes occurred uncommonly; on treatment, they contracted or remained stable.

As to this clone: The antigen is not known.

Sequenced by immunoSEQ multiplex PCR; TCRdb stores in-frame clones only, minus some. The sample has about 300,000 clones; roughly four fifths are singletons. Germline values: CDR1 SGHRS, CDR2 YFSETQ. Trimming at V came to 1 base and at J to 4 bases, leaving 7 bases not matched to a gene. The CDR3 loop spans 18 amino acids. The sample here was PBMCs, taken at disease progression, from a patient treated with ibrutinib. The TCR comes from a human donor with chronic lymphocytic leukemia. V is TRBV5-1 and J is TRBJ2-5; 16 bases are shared with TRBD2. CDR3 sequence reads: CASSLQGLAGGRRETQYF. The CDR3 DNA is TGCGCCAGCAGCTTGCAGGGACTAGCGGGGGGGCGGCGAGAGACCCAGTACTTC. The entire variable domain, with the rest obtained from reference TRBV5-1 and TRBJ2-5, is as follows: KAGVTQTPRYLIKTRGQQVTLSCSPISGHRSVSWYQQTPGQGLQFLFEYFSETQRNKGNFPGRFSGRQFSNSRSEMNVSTLELGDSALYLCASSLQGLAGGRRETQYFGPGTRLLVL.